This TCR beta chain was identified in a study of T-cell memory formation after mild COVID-19 (dated by TCRdb to about 2021). Regarding the research as a whole: TCR sequence clusters from the two donors were found to be largely donor specific. In two donors, T-cell clones that expanded and contracted after mild COVID-19 were followed by sequencing TCRalpha and TCRbeta repertoires longitudinally. Two young, previously healthy adult volunteers made up the cohort, one male and one female. Here is what the overall study found, with its caveats: Contracting CD4+ clones turned up mainly in the CM and EM memory subsets, whereas EMRA was where CD8+ clones were enriched. Some responding clones were detected in pre-infection memory, which suggested that pre-existing cross-reactive memory T cells had joined the SARS-CoV-2 response. Whether the second-wave clones peaking on day 37 were SARS-CoV-2 specific was not confirmed. The study included only a couple of mild cases, and larger cohorts that include severe cases with pre-infection samples were judged to be necessary. Clones that contracted from day 15 to 85 showed balanced CD4/CD8 phenotypes, whereas a second wave of clones that expanded from day 15 to 37 leaned towards CD4+.

Remarks on this clonotype: Its antigen is unknown. The record has no base qualities; no much larger clone is one base away.

CDR1 and CDR2 are read off the germline V gene as MGHRA and YSYEKL. V is clipped by 3 bases and J by 7 bases, and the sequence between their germline boundaries is 16 bases long. Taken from cysteine to phenylalanine, the CDR3 has 15 residues. The sequence is cut down to CDR3 DNA, 45 bases in frame from base 1. PBMCs were isolated by Ficoll-Paque density gradient centrifugation. TCRdb records Illumina NovaSeq 6000 as the sequencer. TCRalpha and TCRbeta cDNA libraries were built by 5'RACE with constant-segment primers, adding sample barcodes and unique molecular identifiers. Trizol reagent was used to extract RNA from every sample. The libraries were amplified in two PCR steps, and the second step added a second sample barcode and Illumina TruSeq adapters. Sequencing of libraries was performed on an Illumina NovaSeq with 2 x 150 bp paired-end reads. Turning to the authors' computational methods: Demultiplexing of reads and collapsing into UMI-guided consensus sequences were performed with migec v1.2.7. With mixcr v2.1.11, UMI consensuses were aligned to TRA and TRB V and J templates and assembled into clonotypes. Clonotypes were classified as expanded or contracted when called significant by both edgeR and NoisET, with noise models trained on biological replicates. edgeR calls used a false discovery rate-adjusted p below 0.01 and a log2 fold-change threshold of 1. PCA with hierarchical clustering of max-normalized trajectories of the 1000 most abundant clonotypes was used as exploratory dynamics analysis. Each responding clone was given a CD4 or CD8 phenotype based on the CD4+ and CD8+ repertoires, which had been sequenced separately. TCRdb reanalyzed the raw reads on its own, using fastp at Q25 for trimming and MiXCR for clone calling, and kept in-frame beta chains. Each entry merges the rows of one CDR3 protein and shows their most common DNA and genes. The V and J calls were determined by TCRdb, not by the authors. In this sample the table shows roughly 400,000 distinct CDR3 sequences, roughly 18% of which occur a single time. Around a fifth of the sample comes from the top ten.

The TCR was taken from a man aged 18 to 29 who had mild COVID-19 (a few samples of this study predate the infection). The sample titles of this study are shuffled in the database, so cell type and time point are left out; the donor was told from shared clones. What was sequenced was PBMCs or a T cell subset sorted from them (not recorded which). Here the chain combines TRBV4-1 and TRBJ2-1; perhaps TRBD2 is the D gene, with 7 bases matching. At the DNA level, the sequence is TGCGCCAGCAGCCACAAGTTCGGGGGGCCGAATGAGCAGTTCTTC. This encodes CASSHKFGGPNEQFF.